Listed below are T cell receptor beta chains from one sample, sequenced in a study of control samples from healthy donors and cancer patients. Using immunoSEQ multiplex PCR, the repertoire was profiled, and TCRdb retains in-frame clones only, with some absent. The data show approximately 160,000 clones, with about 93% seen just once and 4.1% held by the top ten. Sequencing was performed on blood. The source of these receptors is an older woman in good health. Both conserved end residues are part of each CDR3.

cdr3_aa: CASSLEGQGLGQPQHF; v_call: TRBV7-2
cdr3_aa: CASSSGQGATNEQFF; v_call: TRBV6-6
cdr3_aa: CASSFTPMNTEAFF; v_call: TRBV5-5
cdr3_aa: CASSLSYRGTSSYSGNTIYF; v_call: TRBV27
cdr3_aa: CASSQGTGGLGAFF; v_call: TRBV5-1
cdr3_aa: CASSTYAAEAFF; v_call: TRBV6-5
cdr3_aa: CSASLFGSGGAEFYNEQFF; v_call: TRBV20-1
cdr3_aa: CATSRDEGAGYEKLFF; v_call: TRBV15
cdr3_aa: CASSLTTAHTDTQYF; v_call: TRBV11-2
cdr3_aa: CASRGGQGIPSGNTIYF; v_call: TRBV2
cdr3_aa: CASSQDRGGAQGKLFF; v_call: TRBV4-3
cdr3_aa: CASSPKGDPNTEAFF; v_call: TRBV5-4
cdr3_aa: CASSRGSGTPTNEKLFF; v_call: TRBV19
cdr3_aa: CAWSADQNYGYTF; v_call: TRBV30
cdr3_aa: CASSPDRGRAYGYTF; v_call: TRBV9
cdr3_aa: CASSLDGDTEAFF; v_call: TRBV5-8
cdr3_aa: CASRPGVGNQPQHF; v_call: TRBV5-5
cdr3_aa: CASSQDLIFTDTQYF; v_call: TRBV3-1/TRBV3-2
cdr3_aa: CASSYFISSGRGGYTF; v_call: TRBV6-5
cdr3_aa: CASRAGSKNIQYF; v_call: TRBV7-9
cdr3_aa: CASSLENEQFF; v_call: TRBV5-4
cdr3_aa: CASIPGCPHSNQPQHF; v_call: TRBV27